Listed below are T cell receptor beta chains from one sample, sequenced in a study of shared clonotypes between healthy human individuals. The assay was immunoSEQ multiplex PCR, and TCRdb's table has in-frame clones only and misses some. Among roughly 2.2 million clones listed, approximately 95% were seen once. Sequencing was performed on naive CD4+ T cells from PBMCs. The receptor set was obtained from a man younger than 30 in good health. Some clones in this sample may be carry-over from other donors' samples. Both conserved end residues are part of each CDR3. A D gene is named only where the DNA matches it firmly. Size tells how often a clone was seen (once, few, many) or the class of an expanded clone, and some rows leave it out.

-	-	TRBV29-1	TRBJ1-3	TGCAGCGTTGAAGATCTGGGAAACACCATATATTTT	CSVEDLGNTIYF
-	-	TRBV6-7	TRBJ1-5	TGTGCCAGCGCAACCCTTCAACTGCCCCAGCATTTT	CASATLQLPQHF
TRBD2	once	TRBV4-3	TRBJ2-1	TGCGCCAGCAGCCAACTCAGGACTAGCGGCAATGAGCAGTTCTTC	CASSQLRTSGNEQFF
-	-	TRBV9	TRBJ2-7	TGTGCCAGCAGCCGAAGTCGGAGTTACGAGCAGTACTTC	CASSRSRSYEQYF
-	-	TRBV15	TRBJ2-2	TGTGCCACCTCTCAGGTTTGGGAGGTCGGGGAGCTGTTTTTT	CATSQVWEVGELFF
-	once	TRBV29-1	TRBJ1-3	TGCAGCGTACAGCCGAGCTCTGGAAACACCATATATTTT	CSVQPSSGNTIYF
TRBD1	-	TRBV27	TRBJ1-4	TGTGCCAGCAGGGAGGCAGGGGGCGGTGGGGAAAAACTGTTTTTT	CASREAGGGGEKLFF
-	-	TRBV5-5	TRBJ2-6	TGTGCCAGCAGCTTGGCCGACAGGCAAGCTGGGGCCAACGTCCTGACTTTC	CASSLADRQAGANVLTF
-	-	TRBV7-3	TRBJ1-6	TGTGCCAGCAGCTCGACTGGGAGGGCTTATAATTCACCCCTCCACTTT	CASSSTGRAYNSPLHF
TRBD1	-	TRBV6-1	TRBJ1-5	TGTGCCAGCAGTGAAGCAGGTGGGTGGGGGACAGGGATACTCCGAGGAAATCAGCCCCAGCATTTT	CASSEAGGWGTGILRGNQPQHF
-	-	TRBV30	TRBJ1-1	TGTGCCTGGAGTGAAGGACCACCCCCGCAAGCTTTCTTT	CAWSEGPPPQAFF
-	-	TRBV28	TRBJ2-2	TGTGCCAGCAGAAAACAGGGACCGAACACCGGGGAGCTGTTTTTT	CASRKQGPNTGELFF
TRBD2	-	TRBV28	TRBJ2-3	TGTGCCAGCCATTCTAGCGGGAGGGCCCGAGATACGCAGTATTTT	CASHSSGRARDTQYF
-	few	TRBV7-9	TRBJ1-1	TGTGCCAGCAGCCCCACAGGGTTTACTGAAGCTTTCTTT	CASSPTGFTEAFF
TRBD1	-	TRBV28	TRBJ1-4	TGTGCCAGCAGTTCACCTGGACAGGGCATGAGGGGAAATGAAAAACTGTTTTTT	CASSSPGQGMRGNEKLFF
-	-	TRBV6-6	TRBJ1-2	TGTGCCAGCAGTTACCCCTCCGGGGGGGATGACGGCTACACCTTC	CASSYPSGGDDGYTF
TRBD2	-	TRBV5-1	TRBJ2-5	TGCGCCAGCAGCTTGTCTCCAGCGGGACGAGGTGAGACCCAGTACTTC	CASSLSPAGRGETQYF
-	-	TRBV14	TRBJ2-2	TGTGCCAGCAGCCCCCTCCATTTTACCGGGGAGCTGTTTTTT	CASSPLHFTGELFF
-	-	TRBV18	TRBJ1-4	TGTGCCAGCTCACTGGATAATGAAAAACTGTTTTTT	CASSLDNEKLFF
-	-	TRBV5-6	TRBJ1-1	TGTGCCAGCAGCTTGTACGGGGGCAACACTGAAGCTTTCTTT	CASSLYGGNTEAFF
-	-	TRBV5-1	TRBJ2-5	TGCGCCAGCAGCTTGGGGGTCAGTTTAGGGACCCAGTACTTC	CASSLGVSLGTQYF
TRBD1	-	TRBV30	TRBJ1-6	TGTGCCTGGACCCAAGGCGGGACAGGGAATTCACCCCTCCACTTT	CAWTQGGTGNSPLHF
TRBD1	once	TRBV5-4	TRBJ2-6	TGTGCCAGCAGTCGCCTTCCGGGACAGGGGACTGGGGCCAACGTCCTGACTTTC	CASSRLPGQGTGANVLTF
-	-	TRBV30	TRBJ1-5	TGTGCCTGGGGACGGGGAGGACGGAGCAATCAGCCCCAGCATTTT	CAWGRGGRSNQPQHF
TRBD2	-	TRBV15	TRBJ2-1	TGTGCCACCAGCCGCTTTCAAACGGGAGGGTCCAATGAGCAGTTCTTC	CATSRFQTGGSNEQFF
-	-	TRBV7-8	TRBJ1-5	TGTGCCAGCAGCTTAGCCTATACAGGCGGGCCCCAGCATTTT	CASSLAYTGGPQHF
TRBD1	-	TRBV4-3	TRBJ2-4	TGCGCCAGCAGCCACCCAGACAGGGCGAGTGCCAAAAACATTCAGTACTTC	CASSHPDRASAKNIQYF
-	-	TRBV6-5	TRBJ1-6	TGTGCCAGCAGTTACCAGGGTTCACCCCTCCACTTT	CASSYQGSPLHF
TRBD1	once	TRBV5-4	TRBJ2-1	TGTGCCAGCAGCCAAAGACAGGGCGCGGATTACAATGAGCAGTTCTTC	CASSQRQGADYNEQFF
-	-	TRBV5-4	TRBJ2-7	TGTGCCAGCAGCTTGGCAGGCAGGAGCTCCTACGAGCAGTACTTC	CASSLAGRSSYEQYF
TRBD1	-	TRBV29-1	TRBJ2-7	TGCAGCGTTCCGGGACAGGGGACCGTCTACGAGCAGTACTTC	CSVPGQGTVYEQYF
-	-	TRBV4-1	TRBJ1-2	TGCGCCAGCAGCCCGCCAGGGACCAACTATGGCTACACCTTC	CASSPPGTNYGYTF
TRBD1	-	TRBV5-1	TRBJ1-5	TGCGCCAGCAGCCCGGGACAGAGGGGCAATCAGCCCCAGCATTTT	CASSPGQRGNQPQHF
-	-	TRBV11-2	TRBJ2-2	TGTGCCAGCAGCTTAGTCCCAGGGGCCACCGGGGAGCTGTTTTTT	CASSLVPGATGELFF
-	-	TRBV28	TRBJ2-6	TGTGCCAGCAGTTTAGGGTATAGGGGTTCTGGGGCCAACGTCCTGACTTTC	CASSLGYRGSGANVLTF
-	-	TRBV27	TRBJ2-6	TGTGCCAGCACCGTCCTTGGGGCCAACGTCCTGACTTTC	CASTVLGANVLTF
-	-	TRBV5-1	TRBJ2-7	TGCGCCAGCAGCCGTGCCGGGGCCTACGAGCAGTACTTC	CASSRAGAYEQYF
-	-	TRBV28	TRBJ2-1	TGTGCCAGCAGTTTCTGGAATGAGGTCCAAGGAACCTACAATGAGCAGTTCTTC	CASSFWNEVQGTYNEQFF
-	-	TRBV6-1	TRBJ1-3	TGTGCCACTGCCTATACTACGGGACCAGGAAACACCATATATTTT	CATAYTTGPGNTIYF
-	once	TRBV10-3	TRBJ2-1	TGTGCCATCAGCGGAAGGGGGAATGAGCAGTTCTTC	CAISGRGNEQFF
TRBD1	-	TRBV6-6	TRBJ1-5	TGTGCCAGCAGGTACAGGGGGCCGAATCAGCCCCAGCATTTT	CASRYRGPNQPQHF
TRBD1	once	TRBV5-4	TRBJ2-7	TGTGCCAGCAGCTACGTGACAGGGGGCGAGCAGTACTTC	CASSYVTGGEQYF
-	-	TRBV12-2	TRBJ1-5	TGTGCAAGTCGCTTAGCGTCTGCTAGCCCTAGGGGAAACGGCAATCAGCCCCAGCATTTT	CASRLASASPRGNGNQPQHF
-	-	TRBV28	TRBJ2-2	TGTGCCAGCAGTTTGGGTCAGCCCACCGGGGAGCTGTTTTTT	CASSLGQPTGELFF
-	-	TRBV6-5	TRBJ1-1	TGTGCCAGCAGGCGCGGACAGATGAACACTGAAGCTTTCTTT	CASRRGQMNTEAFF
TRBD1	-	TRBV6-5	TRBJ2-3	TGTGCCAGCAGGAACGGACAGGCTAGCACAGATACGCAGTATTTT	CASRNGQASTDTQYF
-	once	TRBV30	TRBJ1-2	TGTGCCTGGAGTAGCCGGGCAACTAACTATGGCTACACCTTC	CAWSSRATNYGYTF
-	-	TRBV7-9	TRBJ2-1	TGTGCCAGCAGCTTAAAGGGACTCCCAGGCGATGAGCAGTTCTTC	CASSLKGLPGDEQFF
TRBD2	once	TRBV5-1	TRBJ2-3	TGCGCCACCCAGGGTAGCGGGACTGGCACAGATACGCAGTATTTT	CATQGSGTGTDTQYF
-	-	TRBV4-2	TRBJ1-5	TGTGCCAGCAGCCAAGATCTTGGGGCTGGCAATCAGCCCCAGCATTTT	CASSQDLGAGNQPQHF
-	-	TRBV9	TRBJ2-2	TGTGCCAGCAGCGTCGCTTTGTGGCCGGCGAACACCGGGGAGCTGTTTTTT	CASSVALWPANTGELFF
TRBD2	-	TRBV7-2	TRBJ2-7	TGTGCCAGCAGCTTACGGGGACTAGTCTACGAGCAGTACTTC	CASSLRGLVYEQYF
TRBD1	-	TRBV5-5	TRBJ1-2	TGTGCCAGCAGCGTCCCGGGACAGGGCTATGGCTACACCTTC	CASSVPGQGYGYTF
-	-	TRBV7-2	TRBJ1-1	TGTGCCAGCAGCTTAATTACATATCGAGGCACTGAAGCTTTCTTT	CASSLITYRGTEAFF
-	-	TRBV9	TRBJ2-5	TGTGCCAGCAGCGTAGGCGGAGGGCTCAGGGGGGAGACCCAGTACTTC	CASSVGGGLRGETQYF
-	-	TRBV4-1	TRBJ2-5	TGCGCCAGCAGCCAAGGGGGGCAGGGTATTCAGACCCAGTACTTC	CASSQGGQGIQTQYF
-	-	TRBV5-1	TRBJ1-5	TGCGCCAGCAGCTTGGGTCAGGTAATCTATCAGCCCCAGCATTTT	CASSLGQVIYQPQHF
-	-	TRBV5-6	TRBJ2-7	TGTGCCAGCAGGGATAAAGGGGATTCGGCCTACGAGCAGTACTTC	CASRDKGDSAYEQYF
TRBD1	-	TRBV7-9	TRBJ2-7	TGTGCCAGCAGCACCTGGACAGGGGGCTACGAGCAGTACTTC	CASSTWTGGYEQYF
-	-	TRBV5-4	TRBJ2-7	TGTGCCAGCAGCGTGGACCCGGGGCTTAGCTCCTACGAGCAGTACTTC	CASSVDPGLSSYEQYF